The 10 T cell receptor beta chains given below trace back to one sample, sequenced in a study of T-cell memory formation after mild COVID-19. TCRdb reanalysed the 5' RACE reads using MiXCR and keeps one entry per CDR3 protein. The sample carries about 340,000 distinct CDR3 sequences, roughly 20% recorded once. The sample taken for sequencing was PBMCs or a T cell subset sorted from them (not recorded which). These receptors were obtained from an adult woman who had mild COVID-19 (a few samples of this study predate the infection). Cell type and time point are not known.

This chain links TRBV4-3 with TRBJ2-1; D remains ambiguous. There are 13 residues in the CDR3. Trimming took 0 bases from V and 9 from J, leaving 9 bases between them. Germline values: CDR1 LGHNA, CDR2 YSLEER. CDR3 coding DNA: TGCGCCAGCAGCCAAGACCGACCTGGTGAGCAGTTCTTC. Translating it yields CASSQDRPGEQFF.

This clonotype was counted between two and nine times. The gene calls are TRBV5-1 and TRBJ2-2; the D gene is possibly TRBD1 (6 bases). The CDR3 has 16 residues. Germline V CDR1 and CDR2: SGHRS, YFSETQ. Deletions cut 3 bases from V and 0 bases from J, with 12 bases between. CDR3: CASSWATGANTGELFF. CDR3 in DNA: TGCGCCAGCAGCTGGGCGACAGGCGCGAACACCGGGGAGCTGTTTTTT.

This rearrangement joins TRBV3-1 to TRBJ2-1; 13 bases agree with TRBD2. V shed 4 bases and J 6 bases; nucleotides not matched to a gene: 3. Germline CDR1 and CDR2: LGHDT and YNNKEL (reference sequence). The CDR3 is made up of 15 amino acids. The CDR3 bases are TGTGCCAGCAGCCCCGGACTAGCGGGGGCCAATGAGCAGTTCTTC. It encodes CASSPGLAGANEQFF.

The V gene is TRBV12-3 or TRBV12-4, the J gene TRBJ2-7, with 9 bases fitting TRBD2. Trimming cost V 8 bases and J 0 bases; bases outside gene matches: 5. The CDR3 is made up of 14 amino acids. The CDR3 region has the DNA TGTGCCAGCTGCCGTAGCGGGAGCTCCTACGAGCAGTACTTC. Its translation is CASCRSGSSYEQYF.

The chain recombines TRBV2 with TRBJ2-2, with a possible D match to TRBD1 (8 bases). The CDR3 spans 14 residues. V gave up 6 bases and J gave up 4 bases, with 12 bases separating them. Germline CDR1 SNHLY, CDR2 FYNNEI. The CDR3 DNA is TGTGCCAGCAGGAACAGGGGGGGCACCGGGGAGCTGTTTTTT. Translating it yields CASRNRGGTGELFF.

The CDR3 DNA reads as TGTGCCACCAGAAGTCCCGGGACAGGGCAGGTTGAGCAGTTCTTC. Translation: CATRSPGTGQVEQFF. The genes are TRBV24-1 and TRBJ2-1; 9 nucleotides agree with TRBD1. The CDR3 extends over 15 amino acids. V dropped 7 bases and J dropped 9; count of bases not matched to a gene: 12. CDR1 and CDR2 from the germline V gene are KGHDR and SFDVKD.

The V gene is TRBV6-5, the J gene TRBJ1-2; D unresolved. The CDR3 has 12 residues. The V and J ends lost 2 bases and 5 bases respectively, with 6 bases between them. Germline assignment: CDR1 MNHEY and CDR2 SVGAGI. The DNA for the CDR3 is TGTGCCAGCAGTTACGGCGGGTATGGCTACACCTTC. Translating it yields CASSYGGYGYTF.

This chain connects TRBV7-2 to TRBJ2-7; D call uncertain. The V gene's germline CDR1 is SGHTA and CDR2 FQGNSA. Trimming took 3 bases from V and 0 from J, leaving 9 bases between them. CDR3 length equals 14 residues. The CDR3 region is CASSLTFTSYEQYF. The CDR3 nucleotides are TGTGCCAGCAGCTTGACGTTTACCTCCTACGAGCAGTACTTC.

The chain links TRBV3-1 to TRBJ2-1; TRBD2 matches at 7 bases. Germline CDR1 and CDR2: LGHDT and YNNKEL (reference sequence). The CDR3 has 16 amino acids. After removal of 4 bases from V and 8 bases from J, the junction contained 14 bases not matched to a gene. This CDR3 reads CASSPEAGESLYEQFF. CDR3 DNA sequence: TGTGCCAGCAGCCCAGAGGCGGGGGAGAGTTTATATGAGCAGTTCTTC.

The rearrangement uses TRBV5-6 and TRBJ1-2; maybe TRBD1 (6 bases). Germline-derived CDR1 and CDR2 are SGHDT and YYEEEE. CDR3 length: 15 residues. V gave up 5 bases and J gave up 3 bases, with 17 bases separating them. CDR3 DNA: TGTGCCAGCAGTCGGGGGCTCGACAGCTACTATGGCTACACCTTC. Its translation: CASSRGLDSYYGYTF.